This T cell receptor (beta chain) was profiled in a study of T cell changes during pregnancy in multiple sclerosis. Libraries were prepared by immunoSEQ multiplex PCR; TCRdb keeps only in-frame clonotypes and omits some of them. The table includes 84,000 or so clones, 94% detected once. Germline V gene sequence: CDR1 KGHSH, CDR2 LQKENI. This CDR3 is built from 11 residues. Trimming pared 8 bases from V and 3 bases from J, leaving 7 bases between. Sequencing used peripheral blood, obtained in the third trimester of pregnancy. The sequence was obtained from a female donor with multiple sclerosis, enrolled in a pregnancy study. The chain employs TRBV18 and TRBJ1-2; no clear D. The CDR3 sequence is CASQMDYGYTF. CDR3 DNA sequence: TGTGCCAGCCAGATGGACTATGGCTACACCTTC.